This T cell receptor beta chain was obtained from a study of T cell responses to AZD1222 COVID-19 vaccine. Study-wide points: Spike-wide coverage was observed for vaccine-associated CD4 TCRs, with dominant responses at 160-218 and 743-854.

CDR1 is SGHTA, CDR2 FQGNSA, per germline. The length of the CDR3 is 15 residues. The V gene end was trimmed by 2 bases and the J gene end by 1 base; junction bases not matched to a gene: 1. This clone has a single count. Its matching antigen is unknown. The data were produced by immunoSEQ multiplex PCR, yet TCRdb's version contains in-frame clones alone and is incomplete. The sample consists of roughly 180,000 clones, 75% to 95% of them appearing once. The TCR sequence derives from an adult in good health. Sequencing was performed on peripheral blood, taken on day 0 of AZD1222 vaccination. The chain carries TRBV7-2 and TRBJ1-5, with 8 positions matching TRBD1. CDR3 region: CASSLRTGSNQPQHF. CDR3 DNA: TGTGCCAGCAGCTTAAGGACAGGGAGCAATCAGCCCCAGCATTTT. Full variable domain (remainder filled in from reference TRBV7-2 and TRBJ1-5): GAGVSQSPSNKVTEKGKDVELRCDPISGHTALYWYRQSLGQGLEFLIYFQGNSAPDKSGLPSDRFSAERTGGSVSTLTIQRTQQEDSAVYLCASSLRTGSNQPQHFGDGTRLSIL.